The TCR beta chain described here comes from a study of OX40 agonist ivuxolimab in advanced cancers. Sequencing used immunoSEQ multiplex PCR; TCRdb keeps in-frame clones, though not all of them. This sample has 45,000 to 55,000 clones; about 88% occur once, and the top ten carry over 1.5%. Germline V lookup: CDR1 SGHTA, CDR2 FQGNSA. The CDR3 covers 14 residues. The V gene lost 5 bases and the J gene lost 6 bases, with 13 bases spanning the gap. The chain joins TRBV7-2 to TRBJ2-2; no reliable D call. This TCR derives from an adult with an advanced solid tumor such as melanoma, head and neck, liver or kidney cancer. Sequencing was performed on CD4+ or CD8+ T cells sorted from blood, taken in a trial of the OX40 agonist ivuxolimab. The CDR3 protein is CASSPPASAGELFF. The CDR3 coding sequence is TGTGCCAGCAGCCCCCCCGCGAGCGCCGGGGAGCTGTTTTTT.